This TCR beta chain was obtained from a study of OX40 agonist ivuxolimab in advanced cancers. Study-wide background: Given to patients was ivuxolimab, an agonistic anti-OX40 (CD134) antibody.

Per the germline V gene, CDR1 is MNHEY and CDR2 is SMNVEV (reference sequence). Trimming removed 6 bases from V and 5 bases from J; junction bases left unmatched: 14. This CDR3 has 16 amino acids. TCRdb's copy holds only in-frame clones and misses some; the assay was immunoSEQ multiplex PCR. Of around 74,000 clones listed, over 85% are singletons. At baseline, cycle 4 day 1, and cycle 7 day 1, blood was sampled. In this sample, this clone turned up a few times. The chain employs TRBV27 and TRBJ2-3; 7 bases agree with TRBD2. Source: CD4+ or CD8+ T cells sorted from blood, taken in a trial of the OX40 agonist ivuxolimab. This clonotype was obtained from an adult with an advanced solid tumor such as melanoma, head and neck, liver or kidney cancer. In DNA, the CDR3 is TGTGCCAGCAGACTCGGGGGGTGGGAGGGCCGAGATACGCAGTATTTT. This translates into CASRLGGWEGRDTQYF.